This T cell receptor (beta chain) was identified during a study of T cells in Graves' hyperthyroidism and ophthalmopathy. V was shortened by 3 bases and J by 5 bases, with 11 bases between the two germline ends. Germline V gene sequence: CDR1 GTSNPN, CDR2 SVGIG (reference sequence). The CDR3 has 13 amino acids. Findings of the study overall: Patients with ophthalmopathy were separated from those with stable hyperthyroidism by a 13 V-J model.

Regions amplified from RNA transcripts were the TCR beta CDR3 regions. In the first-round RT-PCR of the TCR CDR3, the HTBI primer set was used. TCRdb called the multiplex PCR reads again in MiXCR, with one record for every CDR3 protein. The data contain about 570,000 distinct CDR3 sequences, roughly 46% of them singletons. Points on this clonotype: The antigen remains unidentified.

The sequenced sample consisted of peripheral blood or thyroid tissue (not recorded which). This sequence originates from an adult woman with Graves' disease, either hyperthyroidism or ophthalmopathy (not recorded which). J is TRBJ1-5 and V is TRBV30; no clear D gene. The CDR3 spells CAWRGQAHQPQHF. Here the CDR3 DNA reads TGTGCCTGGAGAGGGCAGGCCCATCAGCCCCAGCATTTT.